A single sample is the source of the 15 T cell receptor beta chains below, sequenced in a study of blood T cell repertoires in COVID-19. Sequencing used immunoSEQ multiplex PCR; TCRdb keeps in-frame clones, though not all of them. The sample has roughly 320,000 clones, about 90% seen once. The sample consisted of peripheral blood. The source is a woman in her 30s with COVID-19, enrolled during active disease.

For the CDR3, the DNA is TGTGCCAGCAGCTCGCCGGGACAAATTAATTCACCCCTCCACTTT. It codes for CASSSPGQINSPLHF. V gene TRBV7-8 combines with J gene TRBJ1-6; a possible D gene is TRBD1 (6 bases). Trimming removed 4 bases from V and 6 bases from J, with 13 bases in between. The CDR3 loop spans 15 amino acids. From germline, CDR1 is SGHVS and CDR2 FQNEAQ.

This clone was observed once. The DNA for the CDR3 is TGCAGCGTCCTATCAGGGTTTGGGGCCAACGTCCTGACTTTC. Encoded protein: CSVLSGFGANVLTF. The rearrangement joins TRBV29-1 to TRBJ2-6; TRBD1 might be the D (5 bases). The germline CDR1 and CDR2 sequences are SQVTM and ANQGSEA. V lost 6 bases and J lost 3, with 12 bases in between. CDR3 length equals 14 residues.

This chain connects TRBV28 to TRBJ1-6; perhaps TRBD1 as D (5 bases). The germline CDR1 and CDR2 sequences are MDHEN and SYDVKM. The V and J ends lost 3 bases and 10 bases respectively, with 13 bases between them. The length of the CDR3 is 14 residues. The CDR3 is CASSFGGTSSPLHF. The CDR3 DNA reads TGTGCCAGCAGTTTCGGGGGGACCTCCTCACCCCTCCACTTT.

The chain recombines TRBV27 with TRBJ2-6; perhaps TRBD1 as D (6 bases). V lost 4 bases to trimming and J lost 4 bases, with 14 bases between them. The CDR3 runs to 16 residues. The germline gives CDR1 MNHEY, CDR2 SMNVEV (reference sequence). In nucleotides, the CDR3 is TGTGCCAGCAGTTCTCTCAGGGGAACCGGGGCCAACGTCCTGACTTTC. This translates into CASSSLRGTGANVLTF.

This clone was seen only once. CDR3 nucleotide sequence: TGTGCCAGCAGTCGGACAGACAACACTGAAGCTTTCTTT. This gives the protein CASSRTDNTEAFF. The V call is TRBV11-3, the J call TRBJ1-1, with D possibly TRBD1 on 6 matching bases. V lost 6 bases and J lost 2, with 10 bases in between. Germline CDR1 is SGHNT and CDR2 is YENEEA. There are 13 residues in the CDR3.

The gene calls are TRBV5-4 and TRBJ2-7; no clear D. The CDR3 consists of 13 residues. Germline V CDR1 and CDR2: SGHNT, YYREEE (reference sequence). Trimming shortened V by 4 bases and J by 6 bases, and 14 bases separated the two germline ends. The CDR3 is CASSLDPTGEQYF. In nucleotides, the CDR3 is TGTGCCAGCAGCCTAGACCCTACCGGCGAGCAGTACTTC. The full variable domain, rest sourced from reference TRBV5-4 and TRBJ2-7, is ETGVTQSPTHLIKTRGQQVTLRCSSQSGHNTVSWYQQALGQGPQFIFQYYREEENGRGNFPPRFSGLQFPNYSSELNVNALELDDSALYLCASSLDPTGEQYFGPGTRLTVT.

The V gene is TRBV5-4, the J gene TRBJ2-5; 10 positions agree with TRBD1. Unmatched junction bases numbered 12, after V lost 5 bases and J lost 5 bases. The CDR3 is 16 residues long. Germline-derived CDR1 and CDR2 are SGHNT and YYREEE (reference sequence). The CDR3 here is CASSASDRGPRETQYF. CDR3 coding DNA: TGTGCCAGCAGTGCCAGCGACAGGGGGCCCAGGGAGACCCAGTACTTC.

This chain links TRBV4-3 with TRBJ2-7; a possible D gene is TRBD2 (6 bases). This CDR3 has 14 amino acids. The V gene lost 0 bases and the J gene lost 6 bases, with 12 bases spanning the gap. The germline gives CDR1 LGHNA, CDR2 YSLEER. Here the CDR3 DNA reads TGCGCCAGCAGCCAAGATGGGAGGAAGGGCGAGCAGTACTTC. Amino acid sequence: CASSQDGRKGEQYF.

The rearrangement links TRBV5-8 to TRBJ1-1; possibly TRBD1 for D (5 bases). There are 11 residues in the CDR3. V dropped 0 bases and J dropped 12 bases, with 9 bases sitting between them. CDR1 and CDR2 (germline): SGHTS, YDEGEE. CDR3 loop: CASSLAGGSFF. DNA of the CDR3: TGTGCCAGCAGCTTGGCGGGGGGGTCTTTCTTT.

CDR3 residues: CASSQVEAGTNYGYTF. CDR3 nucleotide sequence: TGCGCCAGCAGCCAAGTAGAGGCAGGGACTAACTATGGCTACACCTTC. The V call is TRBV4-3, the J call TRBJ1-2; maybe TRBD1 (5 bases). The CDR3 consists of 16 residues. V gave up 1 base and J gave up 0 bases, with 12 bases separating them. Germline V CDR1 and CDR2: LGHNA, YSLEER.

The rearrangement joins TRBV9 to TRBJ1-1, with TRBD1 as a possible D gene (6 bases). Germline V gene lookup returns CDR1 SGDLS and CDR2 YYNGEE. V dropped 4 bases and J dropped 1 base, with 14 bases sitting between them. This CDR3 has 15 amino acids. The CDR3 nucleotides are TGTGCCAGCAGCCCCACAGGGTTACGGAACACTGAAGCTTTCTTT. This encodes CASSPTGLRNTEAFF.

The chain links TRBV29-1 to TRBJ2-3, with 8 nucleotides matching TRBD1. Germline V gene data show CDR1 as SQVTM and CDR2 as ANQGSEA. V lost 1 base, J lost 1 base, and 7 bases stayed unmatched. CDR3 length: 16 residues. The CDR3 DNA is TGCAGCGTTGAAGTATTCGGACAGGGACGCACAGATACGCAGTATTTT. Amino acid sequence: CSVEVFGQGRTDTQYF.

The chain recombines TRBV13 with TRBJ1-3, with 8 positions matching TRBD1. CDR1 is PRHDT, CDR2 FYEKMQ, per germline (reference sequence). This CDR3 has 15 residues. With V trimmed by 1 base and J by 3 bases, 2 bases remained unmatched. The CDR3 here is CASSLARGLGNTIYF. The CDR3 DNA is TGTGCCAGCAGCTTAGCCAGGGGGCTTGGAAACACCATATATTTT.

On this clone: The DNA is omitted, as the CDR3 cannot be located on it reliably, and the CDR3 follows TCRdb's listing. The rearrangement joins TRBV19 to TRBJ1-3; the DNA was not used to check the table's D call, TRBD1. Both ends counted, the CDR3 spans 17 residues. Germline CDR1 LNHDA, CDR2 SQIVND (reference sequence). The CDR3 spells CASNPPPDTIYFVSIYF.

J is TRBJ2-1 and V is TRBV5-6; D remains ambiguous. CDR3 length: 15 amino acids. The germline V gene encodes CDR1 SGHDT and CDR2 YYEEEE. Between the trimmed V and J ends, which lost 3 bases and 2 bases, there was a span of 12 bases. As DNA, the CDR3 is TGTGCCAGCAGCTACGTGACGGAGCCCTACAATGAGCAGTTCTTC. It yields the protein CASSYVTEPYNEQFF.